This TCR beta chain was profiled in a study of cytomegalovirus exposure and HLA in healthy donors. Overall study: Of all 400 or so donors who were genotyped, 70% to 85% belonged to the Caucasian-associated ancestry cluster. The study's findings and limits: Relative to equally common others, HLA-associated TCR beta chains showed greater clonal expansion in a later analysis.

A remark on this clone: Its antigen remains unknown.

Primers for the PCR totalled 60 Vbeta and 13 Jbeta. Repertoires were generated with immunoSEQ multiplex PCR, while TCRdb's copy carries only in-frame clones and drops some. The data contain some 200,000 clones, approximately 80% of them singletons. The V gene lost 3 bases and the J gene lost 7 bases, with 13 bases spanning the gap. The CDR3 runs 15 residues. Germline loops: CDR1 MGHRA, CDR2 YSYEKL. The sample taken for sequencing was PBMCs. This rearrangement joins TRBV4-1 to TRBJ1-6; no reliable D call. This receptor was identified in a boy aged 5-17 years in good health and CMV-seronegative. Here the CDR3 reads CASSHRLTLNSPLHF. The CDR3 DNA follows: TGCGCCAGCAGCCACCGACTAACCTTAAATTCACCCCTCCACTTT.